The 3 T cell receptor beta chains below were found in one sample sequenced in a study of cytomegalovirus exposure and HLA in healthy donors. Both 60 Vbeta primers and 13 Jbeta primers went into the PCR. Data came from immunoSEQ multiplex PCR; TCRdb stores just in-frame clones and leaves some out. There are about 200,000 clones in the sample; 82% occur only once, and approximately 2.5% lies in the top ten. Sequenced: PBMCs. The source is a woman in her 40s in good health and CMV-seronegative.

This sequence joins TRBV7-3 and TRBJ2-6, with D possibly matching TRBD1 (5 bases). V lost 6 bases to trimming and J lost 0 bases, with 9 bases between them. CDR1 SGHTA and CDR2 FQGTGA come from the germline V gene. CDR3 length: 15 residues. In DNA form, the CDR3 reads TGTGCCAGCAGACCAGGGTTCTCTGGGGCCAACGTCCTGACTTTC. It is translated as CASRPGFSGANVLTF.

The rearrangement links TRBV7-9 to TRBJ2-7; TRBD2 is a possible D gene (6 bases). The CDR3 is 14 residues long. Trimming took off 4 bases at V and 6 bases at J, with 16 bases between the two ends. Germline V gene sequence: CDR1 SEHNR, CDR2 FQNEAQ (reference sequence). The CDR3 nucleotides read TGTGCCAGCAGCTACGGGGCGACGGGGGTCGAGCAGTACTTC. This gives the protein CASSYGATGVEQYF.

This chain connects TRBV29-1 to TRBJ1-1; 9 bases are a match to TRBD1. V was clipped by 6 bases and J by 8 bases; unmatched bases: 13. Germline CDR1 is SQVTM and CDR2 is ANQGSEA. This CDR3 has 14 residues. The CDR3 sequence: CSVGIRTGVGEAFF. As DNA, the CDR3 is TGCAGCGTCGGGATAAGGACAGGGGTAGGAGAAGCTTTCTTT.